Sequencing of this TCR beta chain was carried out in a study of technical replicates of blood from a few donors. Sequenced by immunoSEQ multiplex PCR; TCRdb stores in-frame clones only, minus some. The data contain about 73,000 clones, 90% to 95% of them singletons. The germline gives CDR1 MGHRA, CDR2 YSYEKL. V dropped 1 base and J dropped 10 bases, with 17 bases sitting between them. The CDR3 consists of 15 residues. The material sequenced was T cells isolated from PBMCs. The chain joins TRBV4-1 to TRBJ2-1; no clear D gene. This clonotype was sampled from a human donor in good health. The CDR3 loop is CASSQVKEPTKEQFF. The CDR3 DNA follows: TGCGCCAGCAGCCAAGTTAAGGAGCCTACGAAGGAGCAGTTCTTC.